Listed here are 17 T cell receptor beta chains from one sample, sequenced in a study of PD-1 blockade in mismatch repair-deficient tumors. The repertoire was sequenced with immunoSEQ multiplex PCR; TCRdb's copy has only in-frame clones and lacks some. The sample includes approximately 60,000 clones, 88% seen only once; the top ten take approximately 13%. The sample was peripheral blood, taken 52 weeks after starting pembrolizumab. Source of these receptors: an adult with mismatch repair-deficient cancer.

Here the CDR3 reads CAWKKGPNTDTQYF. The CDR3 DNA sequence: TGTGCCTGGAAAAAGGGGCCAAACACAGATACGCAGTATTTT. The chain is built from TRBV30 and TRBJ2-3; maybe TRBD1 (5 bases). Trimming shortened V by 4 bases and J by 2 bases, and 13 bases separated the two germline ends. Germline V gene data show CDR1 as GTSNPN and CDR2 as SVGIG (reference sequence). The CDR3 runs 14 residues.

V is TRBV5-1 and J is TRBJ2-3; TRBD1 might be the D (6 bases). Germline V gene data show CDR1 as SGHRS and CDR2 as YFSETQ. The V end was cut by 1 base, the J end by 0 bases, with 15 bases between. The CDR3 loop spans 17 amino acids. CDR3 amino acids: CASSLPLGTISTDTQYF. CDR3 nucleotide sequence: TGCGCCAGCAGCTTGCCCTTGGGGACAATAAGCACAGATACGCAGTATTTT.

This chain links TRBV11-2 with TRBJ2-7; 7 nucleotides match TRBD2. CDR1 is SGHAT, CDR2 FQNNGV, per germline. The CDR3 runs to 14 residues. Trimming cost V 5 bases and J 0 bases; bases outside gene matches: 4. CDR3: CASSVLADSYEQYF. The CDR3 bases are TGTGCCAGCAGCGTTCTAGCGGACTCCTACGAGCAGTACTTC.

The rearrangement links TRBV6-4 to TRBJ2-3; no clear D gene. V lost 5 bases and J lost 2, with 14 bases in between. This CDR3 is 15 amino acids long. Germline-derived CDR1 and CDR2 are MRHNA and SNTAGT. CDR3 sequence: CASSSIRFSTDTQYF. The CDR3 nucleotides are TGTGCCAGCAGTTCTATCAGGTTTTCCACAGATACGCAGTATTTT.

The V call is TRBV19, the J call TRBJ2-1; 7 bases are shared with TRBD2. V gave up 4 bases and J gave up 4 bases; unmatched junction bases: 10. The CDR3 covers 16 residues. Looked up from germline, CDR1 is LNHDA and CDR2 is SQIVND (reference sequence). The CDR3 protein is CASSSAAGEGYNEQFF. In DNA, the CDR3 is TGTGCCAGTAGTAGTGCGGCGGGAGAGGGATACAATGAGCAGTTCTTC.

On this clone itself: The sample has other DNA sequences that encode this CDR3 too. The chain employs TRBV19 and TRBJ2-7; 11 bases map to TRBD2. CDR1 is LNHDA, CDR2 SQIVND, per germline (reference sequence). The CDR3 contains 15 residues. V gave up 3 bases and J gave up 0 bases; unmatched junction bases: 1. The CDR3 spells CASSITSGSSYEQYF. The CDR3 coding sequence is TGTGCCAGTAGTATTACTAGCGGGAGCTCCTACGAGCAGTACTTC. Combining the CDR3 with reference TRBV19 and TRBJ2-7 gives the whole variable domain DGGITQSPKYLFRKEGQNVTLSCEQNLNHDAMYWYRQDPGQGLRLIYYSQIVNDFQKGDIAEGYSVSREKKESFPLTVTSAQKNPTAFYLCASSITSGSSYEQYFGPGTRLTVT.

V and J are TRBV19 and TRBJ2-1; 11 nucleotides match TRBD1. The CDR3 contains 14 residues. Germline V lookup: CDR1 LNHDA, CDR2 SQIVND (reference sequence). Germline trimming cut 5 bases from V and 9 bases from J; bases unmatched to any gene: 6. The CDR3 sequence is CASSSGTGGIEQFF. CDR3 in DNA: TGTGCCAGTAGTTCCGGGACAGGGGGAATTGAGCAGTTCTTC.

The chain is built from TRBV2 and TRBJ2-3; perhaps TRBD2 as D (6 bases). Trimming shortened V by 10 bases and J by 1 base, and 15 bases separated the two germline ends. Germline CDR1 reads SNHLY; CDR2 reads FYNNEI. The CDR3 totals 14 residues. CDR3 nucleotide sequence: TGTGCCACTCCATCGGAGCGGGGCACAGATACGCAGTATTTT. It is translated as CATPSERGTDTQYF.

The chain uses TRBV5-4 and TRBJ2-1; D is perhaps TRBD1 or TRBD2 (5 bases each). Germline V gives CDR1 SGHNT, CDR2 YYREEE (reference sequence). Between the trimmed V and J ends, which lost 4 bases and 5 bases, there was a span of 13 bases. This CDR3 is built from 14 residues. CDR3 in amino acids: CASSLTGADNEQFF. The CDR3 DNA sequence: TGTGCCAGCAGCCTGACCGGGGCCGACAATGAGCAGTTCTTC. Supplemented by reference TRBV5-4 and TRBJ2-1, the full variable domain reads ETGVTQSPTHLIKTRGQQVTLRCSSQSGHNTVSWYQQALGQGPQFIFQYYREEENGRGNFPPRFSGLQFPNYSSELNVNALELDDSALYLCASSLTGADNEQFFGPGTRLTVL.

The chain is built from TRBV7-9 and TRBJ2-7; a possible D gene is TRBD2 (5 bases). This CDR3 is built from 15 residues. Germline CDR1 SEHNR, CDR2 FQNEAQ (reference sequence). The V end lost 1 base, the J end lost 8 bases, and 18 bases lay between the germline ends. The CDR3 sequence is CASSLGENFYDQQYF. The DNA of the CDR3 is TGTGCCAGCAGCTTAGGGGAGAACTTCTACGACCAGCAGTACTTC.

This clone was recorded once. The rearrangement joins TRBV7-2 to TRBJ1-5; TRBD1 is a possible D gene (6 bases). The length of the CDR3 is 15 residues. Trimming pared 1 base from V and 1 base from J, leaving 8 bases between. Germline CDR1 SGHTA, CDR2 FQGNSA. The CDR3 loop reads CASSLGGLSNQPQHF. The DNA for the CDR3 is TGTGCCAGCAGCTTAGGGGGGCTGAGCAATCAGCCCCAGCATTTT.

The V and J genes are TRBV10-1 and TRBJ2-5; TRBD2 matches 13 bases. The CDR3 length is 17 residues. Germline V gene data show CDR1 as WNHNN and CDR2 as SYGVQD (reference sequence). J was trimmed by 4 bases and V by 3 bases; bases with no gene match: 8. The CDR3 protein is CASSENELAGGIETQYF. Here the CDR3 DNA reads TGCGCCAGCAGTGAAAACGAACTAGCGGGAGGGATAGAGACCCAGTACTTC.

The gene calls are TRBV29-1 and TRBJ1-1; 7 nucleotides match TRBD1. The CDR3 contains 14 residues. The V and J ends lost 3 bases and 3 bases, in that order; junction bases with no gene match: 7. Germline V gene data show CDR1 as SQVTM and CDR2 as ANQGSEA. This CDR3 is CSVEFLTGDTEAFF. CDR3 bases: TGCAGCGTTGAGTTCCTAACAGGGGACACTGAAGCTTTCTTT.

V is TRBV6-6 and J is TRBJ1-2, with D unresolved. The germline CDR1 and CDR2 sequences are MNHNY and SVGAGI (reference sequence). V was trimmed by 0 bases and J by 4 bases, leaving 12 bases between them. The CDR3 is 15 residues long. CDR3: CASSYSMSGSYGYTF. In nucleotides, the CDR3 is TGTGCCAGCAGTTACTCGATGTCGGGGAGCTATGGCTACACCTTC.

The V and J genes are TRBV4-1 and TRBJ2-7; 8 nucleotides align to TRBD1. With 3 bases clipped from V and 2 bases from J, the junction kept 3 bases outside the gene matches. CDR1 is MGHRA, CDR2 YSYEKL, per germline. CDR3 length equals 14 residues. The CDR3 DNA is TGCGCCAGCAGCCAGCGGACAGGGACCTACGAGCAGTACTTC. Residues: CASSQRTGTYEQYF.

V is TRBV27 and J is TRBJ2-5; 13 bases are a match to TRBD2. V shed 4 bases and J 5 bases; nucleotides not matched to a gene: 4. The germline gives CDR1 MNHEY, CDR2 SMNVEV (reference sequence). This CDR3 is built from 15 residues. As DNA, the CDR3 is TGTGCCAGCAGTTCCGGGACTAGCGGGACGGAGACCCAGTACTTC. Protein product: CASSSGTSGTETQYF.

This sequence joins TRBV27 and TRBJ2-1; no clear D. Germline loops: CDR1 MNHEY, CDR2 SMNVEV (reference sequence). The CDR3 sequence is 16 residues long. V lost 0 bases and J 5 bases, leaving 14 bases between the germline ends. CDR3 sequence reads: CASSLSKGDADNEQFF. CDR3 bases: TGTGCCAGCAGTTTATCGAAGGGTGACGCAGACAATGAGCAGTTCTTC.